The 28 T cell receptor beta chains presented below share a single source sample, sequenced in a study of lymphopenia after photon versus proton radiotherapy. The assay was immunoSEQ multiplex PCR, and TCRdb's table has in-frame clones only and misses some. The sample comprises tens of thousands of clones, nearly 85% of which are singletons, and about 14% rests with the top ten. Sample: peripheral blood, taken from a patient treated with proton-based radiotherapy. These receptors all come from a woman aged 70 to 79 with pancreatic cancer.

This clone occurred once. The rearrangement uses TRBV4-3 and TRBJ2-2, with no clear D. V was pared by 0 bases and J by 4 bases, with 9 bases between. Germline loops: CDR1 LGHNA, CDR2 YSLEER. The CDR3 is 15 amino acids. The CDR3 is CASSQDGPSTGELFF. The CDR3 DNA reads as TGCGCCAGCAGCCAAGACGGGCCATCCACCGGGGAGCTGTTTTTT.

CDR3 amino acids: CASSFGEGLAGVYTQYF. The CDR3 nucleotides read TGTGCCAGCAGCTTCGGTGAGGGACTAGCGGGAGTCTATACGCAGTATTTT. This chain uses TRBV5-8 with TRBJ2-3; 14 nucleotides agree with TRBD2. Trimming at V came to 2 bases and at J to 7 bases, leaving 9 bases not matched to a gene. This CDR3 spans 17 amino acids. From germline, CDR1 is SGHTS and CDR2 YDEGEE.

The chain combines TRBV5-8 with TRBJ1-1, with 8 bases lining up with TRBD1. There are 14 residues in the CDR3. V lost 4 bases to trimming and J lost 11 bases; unmatched junction nucleotides: 13. Germline assignment: CDR1 SGHTS and CDR2 YDEGEE. CDR3 nucleotide sequence: TGTGCCAGCAGCCTGACAGGGGCATGGTTGAAGGCTTTCTTT. Translating gives CASSLTGAWLKAFF.

The rearrangement joins TRBV30 to TRBJ2-6; D perhaps matches TRBD1 (6 bases). The CDR3 consists of 16 residues. From germline, CDR1 is GTSNPN and CDR2 SVGIG (reference sequence). V was shortened by 2 bases and J by 1 base, with 12 bases between the two germline ends. CDR3 DNA sequence: TGTGCCTGGAGTTCCACCAGGGGATCTGGGGCCAACGTCCTGACTTTC. This gives the protein CAWSSTRGSGANVLTF.

The rearrangement links TRBV5-1 to TRBJ2-6; 8 positions agree with TRBD1. This CDR3 comprises 17 residues. The trim removed 4 bases at V and 0 bases at J, leaving 6 bases unmatched. Germline values: CDR1 SGHRS, CDR2 YFSETQ. The CDR3 loop reads CASSKGDRSSGANVLTF. In DNA, the CDR3 is TGCGCCAGCAGCAAAGGGGACAGGAGCTCTGGGGCCAACGTCCTGACTTTC.

V is TRBV2 and J is TRBJ1-1; D is undetermined. The CDR3 is made up of 13 amino acids. Trimming cost V 5 bases and J 0 bases, with 7 bases left between them. The germline gives CDR1 SNHLY, CDR2 FYNNEI. The chain's CDR3 is CASSYNMNTEAFF. The CDR3 nucleotides are TGTGCCAGCAGTTATAACATGAACACTGAAGCTTTCTTT. Together with reference TRBV2 and TRBJ1-1, the CDR3 gives the full variable domain: EPEVTQTPSHQVTQMGQEVILRCVPISNHLYFYWYRQILGQKVEFLVSFYNNEISEKSEIFDDQFSVERPDGSNFTLKIRSTKLEDSAMYFCASSYNMNTEAFFGQGTRLTVV.

This clone turned up a few times. The chain employs TRBV27 and TRBJ2-7; TRBD2 agrees at 7 bases. The CDR3 covers 13 residues. V was clipped by 5 bases and J by 7 bases; unmatched bases: 8. Germline V gives CDR1 MNHEY, CDR2 SMNVEV (reference sequence). The CDR3 bases are TGTGCCAGCAGTCCCTTGGGGGGGGAAGAGCAGTACTTC. Its translation is CASSPLGGEEQYF.

This chain uses TRBV9 with TRBJ2-1; D remains ambiguous. CDR3 length equals 15 residues. Germline CDR1 is SGDLS and CDR2 is YYNGEE. V dropped 0 bases and J dropped 0 bases, with 7 bases sitting between them. The CDR3 sequence: CASSVASSSYNEQFF. DNA of the CDR3: TGTGCCAGCAGCGTAGCGTCTAGCTCCTACAATGAGCAGTTCTTC.

V usage is TRBV11-3 and J usage is TRBJ1-6; D is unresolved. The CDR3 extends over 15 amino acids. With 1 base removed from V and 7 bases from J, the gap between germline ends came to 11 bases. Germline CDR1 is SGHNT and CDR2 is YENEEA. This chain's CDR3 is CASSLGGSRNSPLHF. The CDR3 nucleotides are TGTGCCAGCAGCTTAGGAGGGTCTCGGAATTCACCCCTCCACTTT.

The chain joins TRBV7-2 to TRBJ2-7, with a tentative D call TRBD1 (6 bases). Germline V gene sequence: CDR1 SGHTA, CDR2 FQGNSA. The germline V and J ends were trimmed by 4 bases and 2 bases, with 15 bases remaining between them. CDR3 length equals 15 residues. CDR3 nucleotides: TGTGCCAGCAGCTCCTCCCGGACAGACACCTACGAGCAGTACTTC. This sequence encodes CASSSSRTDTYEQYF.

The V call is TRBV12-5, the J call TRBJ2-3; the D gene is possibly TRBD2 (5 bases). V lost 5 bases to trimming and J lost 5 bases, with 8 bases between them. This CDR3 spans 12 amino acids. Germline loops: CDR1 LGHNT, CDR2 FRNRAP. The CDR3 DNA reads TGTGCTAGTGGTCTCCGGGAAGATACGCAGTATTTT. Encoded protein: CASGLREDTQYF.

This chain links TRBV5-4 with TRBJ2-1; D remains ambiguous. CDR1 is SGHNT, CDR2 YYREEE, per germline (reference sequence). The germline V and J ends were trimmed by 9 bases and 2 bases, with 15 bases remaining between them. The CDR3 is 14 amino acids. The CDR3 nucleotides read TGTGCCATCCATAACGAACGGACCTACAATGAGCAGTTCTTC. Protein: CAIHNERTYNEQFF.

The chain carries TRBV7-2 and TRBJ1-2, with D possibly matching TRBD1 (6 bases). This CDR3 region has 16 residues. Germline V lookup: CDR1 SGHTA, CDR2 FQGNSA. Trimming shortened V by 4 bases and J by 0 bases, and 15 bases separated the two germline ends. CDR3 region: CASSSHMGATNYGYTF. CDR3 DNA sequence: TGTGCCAGCAGCTCCCACATGGGGGCTACTAACTATGGCTACACCTTC.

The chain combines TRBV27 with TRBJ2-2, with 13 nucleotides matching TRBD2. Per germline, CDR1 MNHEY and CDR2 SMNVEV (reference sequence). The CDR3 sequence is 19 residues long. Trimming cost V 2 bases and J 4 bases; bases outside gene matches: 10. CDR3 protein: CASSLLLGLAGVGTGELFF. The CDR3 DNA follows: TGTGCCAGCAGTTTACTTCTAGGACTAGCGGGAGTCGGCACCGGGGAGCTGTTTTTT.

The V and J genes are TRBV19 and TRBJ2-1; D gene ambiguous. V lost 3 bases, J lost 5 bases, and 11 bases lay in between. The CDR3 is 14 residues long. Germline V gene data show CDR1 as LNHDA and CDR2 as SQIVND (reference sequence). For the CDR3, the DNA is TGTGCCAGTAGTATCTATGAACGGGACAATGAGCAGTTCTTC. As protein: CASSIYERDNEQFF. Full variable domain (rest looked up from reference TRBV19 and TRBJ2-1): DGGITQSPKYLFRKEGQNVTLSCEQNLNHDAMYWYRQDPGQGLRLIYYSQIVNDFQKGDIAEGYSVSREKKESFPLTVTSAQKNPTAFYLCASSIYERDNEQFFGPGTRLTVL.

This clone has just a few counts. V usage is TRBV7-4 and J usage is TRBJ2-7; D assignment may be TRBD1 or TRBD2 (6 bases each). The V gene lost 5 bases and the J gene lost 1 base, with 15 bases spanning the gap. The CDR3 has 15 residues. Germline V lookup: CDR1 SGHVT, CDR2 SQSDAQ. The CDR3 sequence: CASSEGQGTSYEQYF. CDR3 nucleotide sequence: TGTGCCAGCAGCGAGGGGCAGGGGACTTCCTACGAGCAGTACTTC.

CDR3: CASSPIADTQYF. The CDR3 region has the DNA TGTGCCAGCAGTCCCATAGCCGATACGCAGTATTTT. The rearrangement joins TRBV6-6 to TRBJ2-3; unclear D gene. V was clipped by 5 bases and J by 6 bases, with 9 bases between them. Germline V gene data show CDR1 as MNHNY and CDR2 as SVGAGI (reference sequence). CDR3 size: 12 residues.

The chain links TRBV28 to TRBJ2-2; tentatively, D is TRBD2 (6 bases). CDR1 is MDHEN and CDR2 is SYDVKM in the germline V gene. This CDR3 has 18 residues. V was shortened by 6 bases and J by 4 bases, with 24 bases between the two germline ends. In nucleotides, the CDR3 is TGTGCCAGCAGCCCCGAGATGAGCGGGTTTCTCATCACCGGGGAGCTGTTTTTT. It is translated as CASSPEMSGFLITGELFF.

The chain recombines TRBV19 with TRBJ2-5, with D possibly being TRBD2 (6 bases). CDR1 is LNHDA, CDR2 SQIVND, per germline (reference sequence). V lost 6 bases and J lost 2, with 13 bases in between. CDR3 length equals 14 residues. CDR3 sequence reads: CASRTRGGQETQYF. In DNA form, the CDR3 reads TGTGCCAGTAGAACTCGGGGAGGTCAAGAGACCCAGTACTTC.

The chain employs TRBV27 and TRBJ2-7; 10 bases align to TRBD1. The length of the CDR3 is 14 residues. The J segment lost 5 bases and the V segment lost 6 bases, leaving 7 bases of the junction unmatched. The germline V gene has CDR1 MNHEY and CDR2 SMNVEV (reference sequence). The CDR3 coding sequence is TGTGCCAGCAGCCTCGTGGGACAGGGGAACGAGCAGTACTTC. Protein sequence: CASSLVGQGNEQYF.

This rearrangement joins TRBV10-3 to TRBJ1-1, with TRBD1 matching 8 bases. The germline CDR1 and CDR2 sequences are ENHRY and SYGVKD. The CDR3 runs 15 residues. V lost 9 bases and J lost 4; bases outside the gene matches: 13. In DNA, the CDR3 is TGTGCCATAAAATTAGCGGACAGGGAGACCACTGAAGCTTTCTTT. It is translated as CAIKLADRETTEAFF.

This clone was recorded a few times. The chain has TRBV4-3 and TRBJ2-5; no clear D gene. This CDR3 comprises 15 residues. With 0 bases removed from V and 1 base from J, the gap between germline ends came to 9 bases. Germline V gene data show CDR1 as LGHNA and CDR2 as YSLEER. This CDR3 reads CASSQDWAVQETQYF. The DNA of the CDR3 is TGCGCCAGCAGCCAAGATTGGGCAGTCCAAGAGACCCAGTACTTC.

The chain uses TRBV13 and TRBJ1-1; D gene uncertain. Trimming shortened V by 5 bases and J by 4 bases, and 17 bases separated the two germline ends. This CDR3 has 15 amino acids. The germline gives CDR1 PRHDT, CDR2 FYEKMQ (reference sequence). This CDR3 is CASSQMGAVGTEAFF. As DNA, the CDR3 is TGTGCCAGCAGCCAGATGGGTGCAGTGGGCACTGAAGCTTTCTTT.

The chain recombines TRBV19 with TRBJ2-1, with D perhaps matching TRBD1 (6 bases). The CDR3 is 14 amino acids. Per germline, CDR1 LNHDA and CDR2 SQIVND (reference sequence). The V gene lost 3 bases and the J gene lost 9 bases, with 15 bases spanning the gap. The CDR3: CASSMGNRVAEQFF. The CDR3, as DNA: TGTGCCAGTAGTATGGGGAACAGGGTGGCTGAGCAGTTCTTC.

The J gene is TRBJ2-3, the V gene TRBV27, with 7 bases that match TRBD2. Trimming at V came to 3 bases and at J to 4 bases, leaving 10 bases not matched to a gene. CDR1 is MNHEY, CDR2 SMNVEV, per germline (reference sequence). The CDR3 runs to 16 residues. The DNA of the CDR3 is TGTGCCAGCAGTTTGAATTTGGGCGGGAGCTCAGATACGCAGTATTTT. It is translated as CASSLNLGGSSDTQYF.

The chain has TRBV6-6 and TRBJ2-7; 11 bases agree with TRBD2. The germline gives CDR1 MNHNY, CDR2 SVGAGI (reference sequence). The J segment lost 0 bases and the V segment lost 4 bases, leaving 5 bases of the junction unmatched. The CDR3 sequence is 16 residues long. The CDR3 DNA reads TGTGCCAGCAGTTCCGGGACTAGCGGTTCCTCCTACGAGCAGTACTTC. The encoded protein is CASSSGTSGSSYEQYF.

V and J are TRBV6-5 and TRBJ1-2; perhaps TRBD1 as D (6 bases). Germline assignment: CDR1 MNHEY and CDR2 SVGAGI. The V gene lost 2 bases and the J gene lost 5 bases, with 15 bases spanning the gap. CDR3 length equals 15 residues. The CDR3 DNA sequence: TGTGCCAGCAGTTACGAAAACACAGGGAGGTATGGCTACACCTTC. As protein: CASSYENTGRYGYTF.

The chain carries TRBV9 and TRBJ2-1; 10 nucleotides line up with TRBD1. The J segment lost 6 bases and the V segment lost 0 bases, leaving 6 bases of the junction unmatched. This CDR3 comprises 16 residues. CDR1 is SGDLS, CDR2 YYNGEE, per germline. CDR3 sequence reads: CASSVGGTGDLNEQFF. In nucleotides, the CDR3 is TGTGCCAGCAGCGTAGGGGGGACAGGGGACCTCAATGAGCAGTTCTTC.